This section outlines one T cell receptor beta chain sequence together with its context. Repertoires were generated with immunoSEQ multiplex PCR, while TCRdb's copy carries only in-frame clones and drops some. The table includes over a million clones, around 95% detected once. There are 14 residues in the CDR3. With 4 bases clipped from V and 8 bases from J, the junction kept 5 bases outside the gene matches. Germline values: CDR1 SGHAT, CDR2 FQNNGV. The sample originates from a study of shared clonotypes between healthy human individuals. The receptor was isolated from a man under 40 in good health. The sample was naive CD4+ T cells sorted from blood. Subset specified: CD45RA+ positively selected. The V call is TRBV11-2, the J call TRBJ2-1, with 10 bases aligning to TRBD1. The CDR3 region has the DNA TGTGCCAGCAGCTACAGACAGGGGGCCGATGAGCAGTTCTTC. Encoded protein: CASSYRQGADEQFF.